This paragraph covers one T cell receptor beta chain sequence. The sample belongs to a study of circulating tumor DNA in untreated peripheral T-cell lymphoma. V shed 3 bases and J shed 6 bases, with 17 bases lying between them. The CDR3 totals 15 residues. CDR1 is LNHDA, CDR2 SQIVND, per germline (reference sequence). Repertoires were generated with immunoSEQ multiplex PCR, while TCRdb's copy carries only in-frame clones and drops some. The sample holds roughly 2,000 clones, about 90% seen once. The chain uses TRBV19 and TRBJ1-1; D unclear. Input material: tumor tissue. This sequence was found in a human donor with peripheral T-cell lymphoma. The DNA for the CDR3 is TGTGCCAGTAGTATCCTGGCCGCTAGGGTGGCTGAAGCTTTCTTT. Its translation is CASSILAARVAEAFF.